This T cell receptor beta chain was documented in a study of CD8 T cell repertoires and HIV-1 epitope variants. Turning to the study itself: Control wells had CMV/EBV/flu peptides, negative Ebola AY9, or no peptide. A roughly ten-day culture received IL-2, IL-7 and IL-15 on days 3 and 7. Study outcomes and limitations: Six of nine antigen-specific clonotypes appeared cross-reactive to autologous or escape variants. This assay reports beta chains of antigen-expanded cells, not T cell function.

As to this clone: Its antigen is not known.

Profiling relied on immunoSEQ multiplex PCR, and the TCRdb table lists in-frame clones only, not all of them. This table has some 100,000 clones, approximately 70% appearing once. Trimming took 3 bases from V and 3 from J; bases not matched to a gene: 10. Germline lookup yields CDR1 MDHEN and CDR2 SYDVKM. CDR3 size: 16 residues. The sequence was obtained from a male donor with HIV. The chain combines TRBV28 with TRBJ1-1; 7 bases are a match to TRBD1. The sequenced material came from uncultured baseline CD8+ T cells from peripheral blood mononuclear cells (PBMCs). CDR3 sequence (DNA): TGTGCCAGCAGTTTCCTCCTACAGGGGCCGGACACTGAAGCTTTCTTT. Its protein is CASSFLLQGPDTEAFF.